This T cell receptor beta chain was sequenced during a study of blood T cell repertoires in COVID-19. About the study: PBMCs, B-cell-depleted T cells, or T cells were the source of the cDNA or gDNA that made up the material.

Profiled with immunoSEQ multiplex PCR; TCRdb holds only in-frame clones, not every one. The table has 90,000 to 150,000 clones, more than 60% seen once; the top ten hold roughly 2.6%. V was cut by 3 bases and J by 3 bases, with 3 bases left in between. Germline loops: CDR1 SGHNT, CDR2 YENEEA. The CDR3 length is 12 residues. The V call is TRBV11-3, the J call TRBJ2-1; D is undetermined. This TCR was recovered from a man between 50 and 59 years old with acute or convalescent COVID-19. Sequenced: peripheral blood. This CDR3 is CASSFGYNEQFF. The CDR3 DNA follows: TGTGCCAGCAGCTTCGGCTACAATGAGCAGTTCTTC.